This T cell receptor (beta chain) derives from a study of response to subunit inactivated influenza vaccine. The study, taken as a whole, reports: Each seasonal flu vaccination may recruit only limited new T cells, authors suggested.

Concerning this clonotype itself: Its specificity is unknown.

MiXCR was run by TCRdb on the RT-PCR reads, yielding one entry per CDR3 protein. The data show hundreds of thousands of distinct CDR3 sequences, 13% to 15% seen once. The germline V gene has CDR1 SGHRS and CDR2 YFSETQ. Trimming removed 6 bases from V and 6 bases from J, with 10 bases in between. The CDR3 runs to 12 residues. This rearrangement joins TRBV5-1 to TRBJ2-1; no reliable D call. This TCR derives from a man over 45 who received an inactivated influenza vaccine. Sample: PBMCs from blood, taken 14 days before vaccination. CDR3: CASISPSNEQFF. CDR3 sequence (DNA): TGCGCCAGCATATCCCCGAGCAATGAGCAGTTCTTC.